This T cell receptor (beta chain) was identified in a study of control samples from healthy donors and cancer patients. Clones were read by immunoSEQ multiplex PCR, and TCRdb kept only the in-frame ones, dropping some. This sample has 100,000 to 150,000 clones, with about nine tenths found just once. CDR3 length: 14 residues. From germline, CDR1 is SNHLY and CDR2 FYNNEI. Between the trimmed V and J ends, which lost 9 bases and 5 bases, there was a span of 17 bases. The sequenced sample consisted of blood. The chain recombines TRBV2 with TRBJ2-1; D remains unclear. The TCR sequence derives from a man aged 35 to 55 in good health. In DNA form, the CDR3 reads TGTGCCAGTCTTACTACCCGAACCCACAATGAGCAGTTCTTC. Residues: CASLTTRTHNEQFF.